This TCR beta chain originates from a study of T cells in tuberculosis. Background on the study: In South Africa, adults with active tuberculosis were compared with IGRA-negative and latently infected IGRA-positive adolescents. Whole-study findings and limits: GMM-specific TCRs were nearer to active tuberculosis alpha repertoires, suggesting expansion.

Time point given: new active TB diagnosis, blood taken before or within 7 days of starting treatment. Each patient had positive sputum smear microscopy and/or positive culture. On average roughly 92,000 T cells per donor were immunosequenced. This clone was detected only a few times. Its antigen remains unidentified. TCRdb keeps only in-frame clones here, not all; method: immunoSEQ multiplex PCR. The sample has under 45,000 clones, roughly 90% seen once. V was trimmed by 1 base and J by 0 bases, leaving 9 bases between them. CDR3 length: 15 residues. Germline V gene sequence: CDR1 LNHDA, CDR2 SQIVND (reference sequence).

The material sequenced was PBMCs, taken at tuberculosis diagnosis. This clonotype originated in an adult with tuberculosis. The chain employs TRBV19 and TRBJ1-1; D is uncertain. The CDR3 region has the DNA TGTGCCAGTAGTATAGGTGACGGGATGAACACTGAAGCTTTCTTT. Protein sequence: CASSIGDGMNTEAFF.